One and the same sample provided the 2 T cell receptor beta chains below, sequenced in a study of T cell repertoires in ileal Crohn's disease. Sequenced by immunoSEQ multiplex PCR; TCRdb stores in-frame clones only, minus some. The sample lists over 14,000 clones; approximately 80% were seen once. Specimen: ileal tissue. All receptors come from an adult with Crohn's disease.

The CDR3 loop reads CASSKGHSYGYTF. The CDR3 DNA is TGTGCCAGTAGTAAGGGACATAGCTATGGCTACACCTTC. The gene calls are TRBV19 and TRBJ1-2; D may be TRBD1 (6 bases). Germline loops: CDR1 LNHDA, CDR2 SQIVND (reference sequence). There are 13 residues in the CDR3. The ends were cut back, 4 bases at V and 4 bases at J, with 10 bases in the middle. The whole variable domain, remainder taken from reference TRBV19 and TRBJ1-2, is DGGITQSPKYLFRKEGQNVTLSCEQNLNHDAMYWYRQDPGQGLRLIYYSQIVNDFQKGDIAEGYSVSREKKESFPLTVTSAQKNPTAFYLCASSKGHSYGYTFGSGTRLTVV.

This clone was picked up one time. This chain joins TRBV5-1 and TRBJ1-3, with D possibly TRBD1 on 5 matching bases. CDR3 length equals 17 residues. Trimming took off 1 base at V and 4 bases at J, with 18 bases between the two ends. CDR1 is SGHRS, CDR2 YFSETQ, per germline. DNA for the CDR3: TGCGCCAGCAGCTTGATTAGCGGGGGTCAGTCCGGAAACACCATATATTTT. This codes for CASSLISGGQSGNTIYF.